This T cell receptor (beta chain) derives from a study of identifying expanded T cells in peripheral blood. Study-wide results and limits: Technical replicates showed around 1.2 changed clones; two weeks roughly 16; four weeks 19. Variance in clone template counts between approximately two-week samples significantly increased with total template count across all healthy donors.

Note on this clone: Its antigen remains unidentified.

No infections or other immune events were documented during collection. The assay was immunoSEQ multiplex PCR, and TCRdb's table has in-frame clones only and misses some. The sample lists 85,000 to 100,000 clones, around 88% occurring once. The sequencing sample was made of blood. The source of this sequence is a person between 18 and 69 years old in good health.

CDR3 sequence: CASSGDRDNSPLHF. CDR3 coding DNA: TGTGCCAGCAGTGGGGACAGGGATAATTCACCCCTCCACTTT. J is TRBJ1-6 and V is TRBV6-1; 9 bases align to TRBD1. J was trimmed by 5 bases and V by 4 bases; bases with no gene match: 0. Germline V CDR1 and CDR2: MNHNS, SASEGT. CDR3 length: 14 residues.